This T cell receptor (beta chain) stems from a study of T cell changes during pregnancy in multiple sclerosis. Assay used: immunoSEQ multiplex PCR; TCRdb lists only in-frame clones, some missing. The sample contains roughly 100,000 clones, approximately 92% of which appear only once. This CDR3 spans 15 amino acids. V was cut by 0 bases and J by 0 bases, with 9 bases left in between. Looked up from germline, CDR1 is SGDLS and CDR2 is YYNGEE. The chain is built from TRBV9 and TRBJ1-2, with D hard to call. This sample comprised peripheral blood, obtained in the second trimester of pregnancy. The sequence derives from a female donor with multiple sclerosis, enrolled in a pregnancy study. CDR3 bases: TGTGCCAGCAGCGTAGGAATCGGTACTAACTATGGCTACACCTTC. Residues: CASSVGIGTNYGYTF.